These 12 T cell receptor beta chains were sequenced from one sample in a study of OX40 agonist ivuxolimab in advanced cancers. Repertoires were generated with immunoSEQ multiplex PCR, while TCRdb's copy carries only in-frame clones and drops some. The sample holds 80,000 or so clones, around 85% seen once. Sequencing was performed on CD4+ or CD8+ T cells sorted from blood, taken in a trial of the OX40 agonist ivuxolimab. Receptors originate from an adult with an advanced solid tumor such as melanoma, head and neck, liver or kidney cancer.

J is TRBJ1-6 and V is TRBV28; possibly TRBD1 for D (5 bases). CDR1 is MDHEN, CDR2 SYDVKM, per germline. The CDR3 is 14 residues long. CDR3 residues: CACRVGTHNSPLHF. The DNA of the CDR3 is TGTGCTTGTAGAGTGGGGACGCATAATTCACCCCTCCACTTT.

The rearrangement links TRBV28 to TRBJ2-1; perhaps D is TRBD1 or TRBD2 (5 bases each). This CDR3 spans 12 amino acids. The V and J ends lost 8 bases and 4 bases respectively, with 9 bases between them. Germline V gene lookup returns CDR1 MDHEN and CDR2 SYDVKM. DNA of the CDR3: TGTGCCAGCGGGACGGTATACAATGAGCAGTTCTTC. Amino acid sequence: CASGTVYNEQFF.

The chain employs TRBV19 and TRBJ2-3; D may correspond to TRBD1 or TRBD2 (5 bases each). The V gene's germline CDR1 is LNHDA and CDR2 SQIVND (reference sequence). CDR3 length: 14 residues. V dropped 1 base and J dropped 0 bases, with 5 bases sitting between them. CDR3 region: CASSIGGSTDTQYF. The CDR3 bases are TGTGCCAGTAGTATAGGGGGGAGCACAGATACGCAGTATTTT.

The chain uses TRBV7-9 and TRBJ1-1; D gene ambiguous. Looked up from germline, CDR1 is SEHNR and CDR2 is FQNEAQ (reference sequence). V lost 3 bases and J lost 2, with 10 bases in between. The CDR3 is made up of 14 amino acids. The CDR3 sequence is CASSFRPANTEAFF. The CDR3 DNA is TGTGCCAGCAGCTTCCGGCCAGCTAACACTGAAGCTTTCTTT.

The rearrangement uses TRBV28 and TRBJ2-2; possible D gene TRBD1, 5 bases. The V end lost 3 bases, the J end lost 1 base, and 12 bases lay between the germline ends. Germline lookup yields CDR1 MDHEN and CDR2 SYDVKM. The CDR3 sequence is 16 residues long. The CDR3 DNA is TGTGCCAGCAGTTTCGATGTGCAGGGGAACACCGGGGAGCTGTTTTTT. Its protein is CASSFDVQGNTGELFF.

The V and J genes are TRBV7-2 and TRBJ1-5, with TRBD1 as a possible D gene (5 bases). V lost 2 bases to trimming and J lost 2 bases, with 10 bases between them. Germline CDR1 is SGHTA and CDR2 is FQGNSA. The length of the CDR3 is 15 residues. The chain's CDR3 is CASSLFRGGNQPQHF. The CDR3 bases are TGTGCCAGCAGCTTATTCCGAGGGGGCAATCAGCCCCAGCATTTT. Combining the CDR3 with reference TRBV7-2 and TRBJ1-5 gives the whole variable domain GAGVSQSPSNKVTEKGKDVELRCDPISGHTALYWYRQSLGQGLEFLIYFQGNSAPDKSGLPSDRFSAERTGGSVSTLTIQRTQQEDSAVYLCASSLFRGGNQPQHFGDGTRLSIL.

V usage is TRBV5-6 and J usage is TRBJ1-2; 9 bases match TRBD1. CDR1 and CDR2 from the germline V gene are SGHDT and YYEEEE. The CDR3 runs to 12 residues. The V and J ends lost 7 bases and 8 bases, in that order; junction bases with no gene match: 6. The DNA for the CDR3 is TGTGCCAGCCGTGGACAGGGGTGGGGCTACACCTTC. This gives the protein CASRGQGWGYTF.

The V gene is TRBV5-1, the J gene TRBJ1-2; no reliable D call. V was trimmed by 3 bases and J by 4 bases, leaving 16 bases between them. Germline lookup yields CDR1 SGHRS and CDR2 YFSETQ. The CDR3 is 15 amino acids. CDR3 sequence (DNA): TGCGCCAGCAGCTCGACGGCTACACCCGGCTATGGCTACACCTTC. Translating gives CASSSTATPGYGYTF.

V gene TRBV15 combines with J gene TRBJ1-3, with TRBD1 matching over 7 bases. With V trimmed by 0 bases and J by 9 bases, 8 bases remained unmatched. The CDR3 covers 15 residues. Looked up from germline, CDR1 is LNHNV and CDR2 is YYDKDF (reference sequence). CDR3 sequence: CATSRDGTDGATIYF. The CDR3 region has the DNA TGTGCCACCAGCAGAGATGGGACAGACGGGGCCACCATATATTTT.

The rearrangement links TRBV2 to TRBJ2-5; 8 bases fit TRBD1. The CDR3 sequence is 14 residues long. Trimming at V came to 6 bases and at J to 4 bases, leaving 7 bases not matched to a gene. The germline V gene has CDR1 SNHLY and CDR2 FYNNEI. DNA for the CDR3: TGTGCCAGCAGCTCACAGGGGGTCCCAGAGACCCAGTACTTC. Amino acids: CASSSQGVPETQYF.

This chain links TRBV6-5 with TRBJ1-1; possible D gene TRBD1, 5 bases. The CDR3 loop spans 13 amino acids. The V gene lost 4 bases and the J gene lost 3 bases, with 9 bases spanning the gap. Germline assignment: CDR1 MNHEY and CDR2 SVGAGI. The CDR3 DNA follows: TGTGCCAGCAGTTGGGACGGCTACACTGAAGCTTTCTTT. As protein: CASSWDGYTEAFF.

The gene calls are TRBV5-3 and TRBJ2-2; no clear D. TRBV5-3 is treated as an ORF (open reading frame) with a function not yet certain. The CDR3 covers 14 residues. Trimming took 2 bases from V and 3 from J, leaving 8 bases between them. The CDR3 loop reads CARSLKRDTGELFF. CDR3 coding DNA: TGTGCCAGAAGCTTAAAACGAGACACCGGGGAGCTGTTTTTT.